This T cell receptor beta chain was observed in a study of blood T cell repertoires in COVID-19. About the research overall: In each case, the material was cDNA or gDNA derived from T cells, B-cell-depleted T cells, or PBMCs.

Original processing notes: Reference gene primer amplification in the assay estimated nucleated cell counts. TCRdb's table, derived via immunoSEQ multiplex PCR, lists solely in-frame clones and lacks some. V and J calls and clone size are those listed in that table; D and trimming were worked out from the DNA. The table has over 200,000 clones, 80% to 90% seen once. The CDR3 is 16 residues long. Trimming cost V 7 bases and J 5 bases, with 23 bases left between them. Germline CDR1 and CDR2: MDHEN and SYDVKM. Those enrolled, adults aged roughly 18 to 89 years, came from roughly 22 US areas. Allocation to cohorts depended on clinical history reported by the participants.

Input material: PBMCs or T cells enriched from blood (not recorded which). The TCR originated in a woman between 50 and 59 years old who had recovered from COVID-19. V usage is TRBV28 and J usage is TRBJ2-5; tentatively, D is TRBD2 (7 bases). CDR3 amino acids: CASTRGVGGGGETQYF. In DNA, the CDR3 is TGTGCCAGCACCCGGGGGGTAGGCGGGGGCGGGGAGACCCAGTACTTC.